This T cell receptor beta chain was retrieved from a study of CD8 T cells in Susac syndrome. Whole-study findings and limits: Individuals included in the TCR sequencing and HLA analysis were acknowledged by the study to be relatively few in number.

Sequencing of TCR beta was undertaken in CD8+ and CD4+ T cells derived from blood. With random hexamers, reverse transcription was performed on about 0.5 to 1 ug of RNA. Amplification of TCR beta CDR3 across 54 Vbeta and 13 Jbeta was performed with immunoSEQ multiplex PCR. TCRdb re-called the immunoSEQ multiplex PCR reads through MiXCR, storing one row per CDR3 protein. The data show 150,000 to 200,000 distinct CDR3 sequences, about 94% seen once. Looked up from germline, CDR1 is MNHEY and CDR2 is SVGEGT. CDR3 length: 15 residues. Trimming removed 6 bases at V and 7 bases at J, with 22 bases between. About this clonotype: Its antigen is unidentified.

The clonotype was recovered from a human donor with multiple sclerosis. The chain couples TRBV6-2 or TRBV6-3 to TRBJ2-7, with D tentatively TRBD2 (5 bases). The sample consisted of CD4+ T cells from PBMCs. CDR3 bases: TGTGCCAGCAGCCTCACCGGCGGGCGGAACGGAGAGCAGTACTTC. Protein sequence: CASSLTGGRNGEQYF.